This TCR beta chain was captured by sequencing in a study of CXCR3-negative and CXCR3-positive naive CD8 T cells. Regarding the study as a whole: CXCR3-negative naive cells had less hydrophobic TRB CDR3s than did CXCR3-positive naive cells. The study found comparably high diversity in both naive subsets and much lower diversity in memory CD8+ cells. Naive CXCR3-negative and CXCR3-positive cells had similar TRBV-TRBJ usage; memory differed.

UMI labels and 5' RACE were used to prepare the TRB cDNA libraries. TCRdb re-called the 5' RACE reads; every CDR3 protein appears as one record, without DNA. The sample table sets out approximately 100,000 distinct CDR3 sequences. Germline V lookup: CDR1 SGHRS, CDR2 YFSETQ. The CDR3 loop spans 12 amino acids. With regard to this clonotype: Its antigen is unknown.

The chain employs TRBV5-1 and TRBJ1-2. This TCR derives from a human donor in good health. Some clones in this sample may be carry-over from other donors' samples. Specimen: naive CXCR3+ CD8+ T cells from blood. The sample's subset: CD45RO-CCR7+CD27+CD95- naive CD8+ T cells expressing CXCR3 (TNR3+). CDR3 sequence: CASSSYGDGYTF.